Sequencing of this T cell receptor (beta chain) was carried out in a study of T cell repertoires in cytomegalovirus infection. Study context: CMV infection and matching HLA type were both indicated by public TCR beta signatures. The study, taken as a whole, reports: Summed frequency of public TCR beta families distinguished CMV carriers with the relevant HLA. In two of eight donors, the top clonotype was HLA-C-restricted CMV-specific.

At least ten counts were recorded for this clonotype. The target antigen is unknown. From the reads, TCRdb called clonotypes with MiXCR, one entry per CDR3 protein. The data contain 450,000 to 650,000 distinct CDR3 sequences, approximately 40% of them singletons. CDR3 size: 15 residues. V was shortened by 0 bases and J by 9 bases, with 15 bases between the two germline ends. The germline gives CDR1 SGHTA, CDR2 FQGNSA. The gene calls are TRBV7-2 and TRBJ2-1; D may correspond to TRBD1 or TRBD2 (5 bases each). This clonotype was obtained from a human donor in good health (CMV status not recorded). Some clones in this sample may be carry-over from other donors' samples. The specimen was cultured PBMCs, collected from culture after CMV antigen stimulation. The CDR3 sequence is CASSLALGVVGEQFF. CDR3 sequence (DNA): TGTGCCAGCAGCTTAGCGCTGGGGGTGGTCGGTGAGCAGTTCTTC.